This is a list of T cell receptor beta chains from one sample in a study of vaccination and CD4 T cells after COVID-19. MiXCR was run by TCRdb on the PCR reads, yielding one entry per CDR3 protein. The sample lists just over 20,000 distinct CDR3 sequences, about 48% seen once, with approximately 4.5% in the top ten. These receptors lack a known antigen. The sequencing sample was made of CD4+ T cells from blood, cultured in vitro. All receptors come from a human donor who had recovered from COVID-19. The CDR3 runs from the conserved cysteine through the conserved F or W. The order of the fields is J gene, D gene, clone size, V gene, CDR3 protein, CDR3 DNA. D genes are given only for firm matches. Size is omitted from some rows. Given values are once, few, many or a class for expanded clones.

>TRBJ1-1|NA|few|TRBV6-2/TRBV6-3
CASTIRASAQAFF
TGTGCCAGCACTATCCGGGCCTCAGCCCAAGCTTTCTTT
>TRBJ1-1|NA|few|TRBV19
CASSSAGTLMNTEAFF
TGTGCCAGTAGTTCGGCCGGGACATTAATGAACACTGAAGCTTTCTTT
>TRBJ2-1|TRBD2|NA|TRBV27
CASSLLSSGRDNEQFF
TGTGCCAGCAGTTTATTGAGTAGCGGGAGAGACAATGAGCAGTTCTTC
>TRBJ1-5|TRBD1|NA|TRBV2
CASSTPTGTGGLGNQPQHF
TGTGCCAGCAGCACTCCTACCGGGACAGGGGGTTTGGGCAATCAGCCCCAGCATTTT
>TRBJ1-1|TRBD1|NA|TRBV5-1
CASSYTGTGRTEAFF
TGCGCCAGCAGCTACACCGGGACAGGGAGAACTGAAGCTTTCTTT
>TRBJ1-6|NA|few|TRBV20-1
CSAHRGFLDNSPLHF
TGCAGTGCCCACCGGGGGTTTCTCGATAATTCACCCCTCCACTTT
>TRBJ1-3|NA|NA|TRBV11-3
CASSQGRYGNTIYF
TGTGCCAGCAGCCAGGGACGATATGGAAACACCATATATTTT
>TRBJ1-2|NA|NA|TRBV5-4
CASSLSVGLSYGYTF
TGTGCCAGCAGCTTATCAGTCGGACTGAGCTATGGCTACACCTTC
>TRBJ2-2|NA|NA|TRBV7-3
CASSPQAGNTGELFF
TGTGCCAGCAGCCCTCAAGCGGGGAACACCGGGGAGCTGTTTTTT
>TRBJ1-1|NA|NA|TRBV20-1
CSARPRPNRNTEAFF
TGCAGTGCTAGACCCCGACCGAATCGGAACACTGAAGCTTTCTTT
>TRBJ1-2|NA|NA|TRBV2
CASTLNYGYTF
TGTGCCAGCACCCTTAACTATGGCTACACCTTC
>TRBJ2-2|TRBD2|few|TRBV20-1
CSARASGRANTGELFF
TGCAGTGCTAGAGCCAGCGGGAGGGCCAACACCGGGGAGCTGTTTTTT
>TRBJ2-3|TRBD1|NA|TRBV6-5
CASSFDRDADTQYF
TGTGCCAGCAGTTTTGACAGGGACGCAGATACGCAGTATTTT
>TRBJ1-3|TRBD1|few|TRBV27
CASSRQGADTIYF
TGTGCCAGCAGTCGACAGGGGGCTGACACCATATATTTT
>TRBJ2-5|NA|few|TRBV11-3
CASSGQPVGETQYF
TGTGCCAGCAGCGGCCAGCCAGTAGGGGAGACCCAGTACTTC
>TRBJ2-3|NA|NA|TRBV20-1
CSARGFASTDTQYF
TGCAGTGCTAGGGGCTTCGCTAGCACAGATACGCAGTATTTT
>TRBJ1-4|NA|few|TRBV15
CATSRAGSTNEKLFF
TGTGCCACCAGCAGAGCAGGGTCGACTAATGAAAAACTGTTTTTT
>TRBJ1-2|TRBD1|few|TRBV6-5
CASSSGQGADYGYTF
TGTGCCAGCAGTTCGGGACAGGGGGCCGACTATGGCTACACCTTC
>TRBJ2-3|TRBD2|NA|TRBV11-3
CASSTGLAGGTDTQYF
TGTGCCAGCAGTACCGGACTAGCGGGAGGCACAGATACGCAGTATTTT
>TRBJ2-7|TRBD1|NA|TRBV20-1
CSARQRTGATREQYF
TGCAGTGCCCGTCAGCGGACAGGGGCTACTCGCGAGCAGTACTTC
>TRBJ1-6|NA|NA|TRBV2
CASSDDSRNSPLHF
TGTGCCAGCAGTGACGACAGCCGTAATTCACCCCTCCACTTT
>TRBJ2-5|TRBD2|NA|TRBV27
CASSVTSGRAETQYF
TGTGCCAGCAGTGTAACTAGCGGGAGAGCAGAGACCCAGTACTTC
>TRBJ1-2|NA|NA|TRBV30
CAWSRPGEGYGYTF
TGTGCCTGGAGTCGGCCGGGGGAGGGCTATGGCTACACCTTC
>TRBJ1-1|TRBD1|NA|TRBV30
CAWSLTGMAFF
TGTGCCTGGAGTTTGACAGGGATGGCTTTCTTT
>TRBJ1-1|NA|NA|TRBV7-2
CASSRSMNTEAFF
TGTGCCAGCAGCCGATCTATGAACACTGAAGCTTTCTTT
>TRBJ1-2|NA|NA|TRBV19
CASSMRQDYGYTF
TGTGCCAGTAGTATGCGACAGGACTATGGCTACACCTTC
>TRBJ1-2|TRBD1|NA|TRBV2
CASSVKAGQGVEGYTF
TGTGCCAGCAGTGTAAAGGCGGGACAGGGGGTTGAAGGCTACACCTTC
>TRBJ1-1|NA|once|TRBV12-3/TRBV12-4
CASSLGGPMVVENTEAFF
TGTGCCAGCAGTTTAGGGGGCCCCATGGTTGTGGAGAACACTGAAGCTTTCTTT
>TRBJ2-3|TRBD2|few|TRBV7-7
CASSSGLEATDTQYF
TGTGCTAGCAGCTCTGGACTAGAAGCCACAGATACGCAGTATTTT
>TRBJ2-7|TRBD1|NA|TRBV2
CASSESDRVGAYEQYF
TGTGCCAGCAGTGAAAGTGACAGGGTGGGCGCCTACGAGCAGTACTTC
>TRBJ1-6|NA|few|TRBV11-2
CASSLGRESPLHF
TGTGCCAGCAGCTTAGGGCGGGAATCACCCCTCCACTTT
>TRBJ1-1|NA|few|TRBV7-2
CASSTHMRNTEAFF
TGTGCCAGCAGCACCCACATGAGGAACACTGAAGCTTTCTTT
>TRBJ1-1|NA|few|TRBV20-1
CSARVEGRPAAFF
TGCAGTGCTAGAGTTGAGGGCCGCCCAGCCGCTTTCTTT
>TRBJ2-5|TRBD1|NA|TRBV11-2
CASSHPTGRMTQYF
TGTGCCAGCAGCCACCCGACAGGGCGGATGACCCAGTACTTC
>TRBJ2-5|NA|NA|TRBV27
CASSFSGTKETQYF
TGTGCCAGCAGTTTCTCCGGGACAAAAGAGACCCAGTACTTC
>TRBJ2-1|NA|NA|TRBV7-8
CASSFLGSYNEQFF
TGTGCCAGCAGCTTTCTTGGCTCCTACAATGAGCAGTTCTTC
>TRBJ1-2|NA|once|TRBV24-1
CATSDPTVNYGYTF
TGTGCCACCAGTGACCCGACAGTCAACTATGGCTACACCTTC
>TRBJ1-2|NA|NA|TRBV20-1
CSARSRNYGYTF
TGCAGTGCTAGATCTCGGAACTATGGCTACACCTTC
>TRBJ1-5|NA|few|TRBV19
CASSFRSNQPQHF
TGTGCCAGTAGTTTTCGGAGCAATCAGCCCCAGCATTTT
>TRBJ2-5|NA|NA|TRBV11-3
CASSPSAGPYQETQYF
TGTGCCAGCAGCCCATCCGCAGGGCCGTACCAAGAGACCCAGTACTTC
>TRBJ1-6|TRBD1|NA|TRBV20-1
CSARGRTGDNSPLHF
TGCAGTGCTAGAGGAAGGACAGGAGATAATTCACCCCTCCACTTT
>TRBJ1-2|NA|NA|TRBV6-1
CASRGDTGFGYGYTF
TGTGCCAGCAGGGGGGATACAGGGTTTGGCTATGGCTACACCTTC
>TRBJ1-5|NA|few|TRBV28
CASSPLLEKGNQPQHF
TGTGCCAGCAGTCCCCTTCTCGAAAAGGGCAATCAGCCCCAGCATTTT
>TRBJ2-1|TRBD2|NA|TRBV2
CASSVGLLAGSGDEQFF
TGTGCCAGCAGCGTAGGTCTGCTAGCGGGGTCTGGGGATGAGCAGTTCTTC
>TRBJ1-1|NA|NA|TRBV11-2
CASSLQGHTEAFF
TGTGCCAGCAGCTTACAGGGCCACACTGAAGCTTTCTTT
>TRBJ1-1|NA|NA|TRBV11-2
CASSFGRDTEAFF
TGTGCCAGCAGCTTCGGCAGGGACACTGAAGCTTTCTTT
>TRBJ1-2|NA|NA|TRBV5-1
CASSLAAGLGYGYTF
TGCGCCAGCAGCTTGGCGGCGGGATTAGGCTATGGCTACACCTTC
>TRBJ1-2|NA|NA|TRBV28
CASFTPSPYGYTF
TGTGCCAGCTTTACCCCGTCCCCCTATGGCTACACCTTC
>TRBJ1-1|NA|once|TRBV6-4
CASSSNRAGEAFF
TGTGCCAGCAGTTCAAACAGGGCCGGTGAAGCTTTCTTT
>TRBJ1-5|NA|NA|TRBV20-1
CSARDLGRSNQPQHF
TGCAGTGCTAGAGATCTGGGTAGGAGCAATCAGCCCCAGCATTTT
>TRBJ2-3|NA|NA|TRBV6-2/TRBV6-3
CASSYVDTQYF
TGTGCCAGCAGTTACGTAGATACGCAGTATTTT
>TRBJ2-3|TRBD2|NA|TRBV6-5
CASSYRPAGTPADTQYF
TGTGCCAGCAGTTATCGGCCAGCGGGGACCCCCGCAGATACGCAGTATTTT
>TRBJ1-2|NA|few|TRBV7-8
CASSLVGDYGYTF
TGTGCCAGCAGCTTAGTGGGGGACTATGGCTACACCTTC